These 12 T cell receptor beta chains were sequenced from one sample in a study of cytomegalovirus exposure and HLA in healthy donors. It was with 60 Vbeta and 13 Jbeta primers that the PCR ran. Repertoires were generated with immunoSEQ multiplex PCR, while TCRdb's copy carries only in-frame clones and drops some. This table has tens of thousands of clones, 60% to 80% appearing once. Sample: PBMCs. All receptors derive from a woman aged 35 to 49 in good health and CMV-seropositive.

The chain couples TRBV11-2 to TRBJ1-2; weak D call: TRBD1 (6 bases). Germline CDR1 reads SGHAT; CDR2 reads FQNNGV. This CDR3 region has 16 residues. With 3 bases removed from V and 3 bases from J, the gap between germline ends came to 17 bases. The CDR3 here is CASSFVGGAHDYGYTF. CDR3 DNA sequence: TGTGCCAGCAGCTTTGTGGGGGGGGCGCACGACTATGGCTACACCTTC.

J is TRBJ2-7 and V is TRBV5-1; D might be TRBD1 (6 bases). The germline CDR1 and CDR2 sequences are SGHRS and YFSETQ. This CDR3 has 14 amino acids. Trimming took off 5 bases at V and 3 bases at J, with 15 bases between the two ends. The CDR3 region is CASSKGTSGYEQYF. The CDR3 bases are TGCGCCAGCAGTAAAGGGACATCGGGCTACGAGCAGTACTTC. The complete variable domain, with remaining parts taken from reference TRBV5-1 and TRBJ2-7, reads KAGVTQTPRYLIKTRGQQVTLSCSPISGHRSVSWYQQTPGQGLQFLFEYFSETQRNKGNFPGRFSGRQFSNSRSEMNVSTLELGDSALYLCASSKGTSGYEQYFGPGTRLTVT.

The chain recombines TRBV25-1 with TRBJ1-6, with a possible D match to TRBD1 (5 bases). Looked up from germline, CDR1 is MGHDK and CDR2 is SYGVNS. Trimming shortened V by 4 bases and J by 7 bases, and 14 bases separated the two germline ends. This CDR3 has 15 residues. The CDR3 loop is CASSALAGGNSPLHF. CDR3 nucleotide sequence: TGTGCCAGCAGTGCCCTCGCGGGGGGAAATTCACCCCTCCACTTT.

The chain employs TRBV7-2 and TRBJ1-1; D is possibly TRBD1 (5 bases). Germline V gene data show CDR1 as SGHTA and CDR2 as FQGNSA. The germline V and J ends were trimmed by 5 bases and 8 bases, with 21 bases remaining between them. The CDR3 sequence is 15 residues long. As DNA, the CDR3 is TGTGCCAGCAGCCTCGATACCGGGACTCTTGTAGAAGCTTTCTTT. Residues: CASSLDTGTLVEAFF.

This clone was picked up one time. The chain uses TRBV5-5 and TRBJ2-7; TRBD1 matches at 11 bases. The CDR3 is 16 amino acids. The germline CDR1 and CDR2 sequences are SGHKS and YYEKEE (reference sequence). Unmatched junction bases numbered 7, after V lost 4 bases and J lost 1 base. CDR3 sequence reads: CASSQFGTGGSYEQYF. The CDR3 nucleotides are TGTGCCAGCAGCCAATTCGGGACAGGGGGATCCTACGAGCAGTACTTC.

The chain is built from TRBV2 and TRBJ1-1, with D perhaps TRBD1 (5 bases). CDR1 and CDR2 (germline): SNHLY, FYNNEI. The CDR3 contains 14 residues. The V and J ends lost 2 bases and 1 base respectively, with 8 bases between them. As DNA, the CDR3 is TGTGCCAGCAGTGAAACAGGACCGAACACTGAAGCTTTCTTT. It translates to CASSETGPNTEAFF.

The CDR3 reads CASNGGGADIQYF. CDR3 DNA: TGTGCCAGCAACGGTGGGGGGGCCGACATTCAGTACTTC. This rearrangement joins TRBV6-1 to TRBJ2-4; D is possibly TRBD2 (7 bases). V dropped 7 bases and J dropped 8 bases, with 15 bases sitting between them. Germline V gene data show CDR1 as MNHNS and CDR2 as SASEGT. There are 13 residues in the CDR3.

The chain joins TRBV7-9 to TRBJ1-5; TRBD1 agrees at 7 bases. The CDR3 runs 15 residues. V lost 1 base, J lost 5 bases, and 5 bases stayed unmatched. CDR1 and CDR2 from the germline V gene are SEHNR and FQNEAQ (reference sequence). The DNA of the CDR3 is TGTGCCAGCAGCTTAGGCGGGACAGCTGATCAGCCCCAGCATTTT. Amino acid sequence: CASSLGGTADQPQHF. The complete variable domain, with remaining parts taken from reference TRBV7-9 and TRBJ1-5, reads DTGVSQNPRHKITKRGQNVTFRCDPISEHNRLYWYRQTLGQGPEFLTYFQNEAQLEKSRLLSDRFSAERPKGSFSTLEIQRTEQGDSAMYLCASSLGGTADQPQHFGDGTRLSIL.

The chain combines TRBV10-2 with TRBJ2-4, with TRBD2 as a possible D gene (7 bases). With 8 bases removed from V and 2 bases from J, the gap between germline ends came to 13 bases. The CDR3 is 14 amino acids. Looked up from germline, CDR1 is WSHSY and CDR2 is SAAADI. CDR3 sequence reads: CASWEGTTKNIQYF. The CDR3 DNA sequence: TGCGCCAGCTGGGAGGGGACAACCAAAAACATTCAGTACTTC.

The V and J genes are TRBV4-2 and TRBJ2-7; D is uncertain. This CDR3 region has 14 residues. Germline V lookup: CDR1 LGHNA, CDR2 YNFKEQ. V dropped 1 base and J dropped 6 bases, with 13 bases sitting between them. In nucleotides, the CDR3 is TGTGCCAGCAGCCAAGTACCGGGTCCCCTCGAGCAGTACTTC. The encoded protein is CASSQVPGPLEQYF.

The chain carries TRBV27 and TRBJ2-7, with D maybe TRBD1 (6 bases). CDR1 is MNHEY, CDR2 SMNVEV, per germline (reference sequence). The CDR3 runs 14 residues. V lost 6 bases, J lost 5 bases, and 17 bases lay in between. Here the CDR3 DNA reads TGTGCCAGCAGCCCACAACAGGGTTTTCACGAGCAGTACTTC. Protein sequence: CASSPQQGFHEQYF.

The chain uses TRBV30 and TRBJ1-5; D might be TRBD1 (5 bases). Germline V CDR1 and CDR2: GTSNPN, SVGIG (reference sequence). CDR3 length: 14 residues. With 3 bases removed from V and 6 bases from J, the gap between germline ends came to 15 bases. The CDR3 coding sequence is TGTGCCTGGAGACCCAGGGCAGATGCTCAGCCCCAGCATTTT. The encoded protein is CAWRPRADAQPQHF.